This section outlines one TCR beta chain sequence together with its context. Libraries were prepared by immunoSEQ multiplex PCR; TCRdb keeps only in-frame clonotypes and omits some of them. The sample carries about 36,000 clones, roughly 91% recorded once. This sample was taken from a study of T cell changes during pregnancy in multiple sclerosis. The clonotype originates from a female donor in good health, enrolled as a control in a pregnancy study. The input for sequencing was CD4+ T cells from peripheral blood mononuclear cells, taken in the second trimester of pregnancy.

CDR3 amino acids: CASSLVRGGNEQFF. The CDR3 DNA is TGCGCCAGCAGCTTGGTCCGAGGGGGCAATGAGCAGTTCTTC. The chain has TRBV5-1 and TRBJ2-1, with a tentative D call TRBD1 (6 bases). V gave up 0 bases and J gave up 6 bases, with 10 bases separating them. Germline CDR1 reads SGHRS; CDR2 reads YFSETQ. This CDR3 has 14 residues.